This is a list of T cell receptor beta chains from one sample in a study of blood T cell repertoires in COVID-19. The method was immunoSEQ multiplex PCR; TCRdb's version includes in-frame clones alone and lacks a portion of them. The table records under 350,000 clones, 80% to 90% of them present only once. The specimen sequenced was PBMCs or T cells enriched from blood (not recorded which). Receptor source: a woman aged 40 to 50 with acute COVID-19. Each CDR3 is given with its conserved first and last residue.

CASSYRGGSPFNEQFF,16,TRBJ2-1,TRBV6-2/TRBV6-3
CASSPGDRMYGYTF,14,TRBJ1-2,TRBV27
CSVAGSSNQPQHF,13,TRBJ1-5,TRBV29-1
CASSPGLQDTEAFF,14,TRBJ1-1,TRBV7-9
CASSSMDRTITDTQYF,16,TRBJ2-3,TRBV28
CASSQDLLAGYTGELFF,17,TRBJ2-2,TRBV4-2
CASSPLDRGPYEQYF,15,TRBJ2-7,TRBV5-1
CATSDFEGWTDTQYF,15,TRBJ2-3,TRBV24-1
CASSLGDSSNQPQHF,15,TRBJ1-5,TRBV5-5
CASSSGRFRFF,11,TRBJ2-1,TRBV12-3/TRBV12-4
CASSFRDRPGNTIYF,15,TRBJ1-3,TRBV28
CASSLPSF,8,TRBJ2-4,TRBV27
CASSLLTSSAYNEQFF,16,TRBJ2-1,TRBV28
CASSLVLVLRETQYF,15,TRBJ2-5,TRBV5-5
CASSEGLVVEQYF,13,TRBJ2-7,TRBV7-2
CASSLSTGGNEKLFF,15,TRBJ1-4,TRBV3-1/TRBV3-2
CASSLGGTNTEAFF,14,TRBJ1-1,TRBV5-1
CASSYQGQGREAFF,14,TRBJ1-1,TRBV6-5
CASSSRLAGGLSYNEQFF,18,TRBJ2-1,TRBV11-2
CASSLGTGVREQFF,14,TRBJ2-1,TRBV5-4
CASSLQADSNQPQHF,15,TRBJ1-5,TRBV7-9
CASSMDRGLGDTQYF,15,TRBJ2-3,TRBV13
CASSQDVRGTYEQYF,15,TRBJ2-7,TRBV4-3
CASSFDSNYGYTF,13,TRBJ1-2,TRBV7-9
CASSQEGQANYGYTF,15,TRBJ1-2,TRBV4-1
CASSLNPPGTGSYEQYF,17,TRBJ2-7,TRBV7-9
CATSRDRATLQFF,13,TRBJ2-1,TRBV15
CASSRGGAGVNEKLFF,16,TRBJ1-4,TRBV27
CASTRGWNTEAFF,13,TRBJ1-1,TRBV7-9
CASSLDGGDTEAFF,14,TRBJ1-1,TRBV11-2
CASNDRVEWDTQYF,14,TRBJ2-3,TRBV27
CATVASGGENEQFF,14,TRBJ2-1,TRBV10-3
CASSSEEGQPQHF,13,TRBJ1-5,TRBV6-4
CASSSDMNTEAFF,13,TRBJ1-1,TRBV19
CASSPKWGGKGYEQYF,16,TRBJ2-7,TRBV7-8
CASLNSGIPYEQYF,14,TRBJ2-7,TRBV28
CASGFHLGTSKNEQFF,16,TRBJ2-1,TRBV7-2
CASSLLGLGQNIQYF,15,TRBJ2-4,TRBV3-1/TRBV3-2
CASSSSGLNTGELFF,15,TRBJ2-2,TRBV28
CASSPTPTRDSGYTF,15,TRBJ1-2,TRBV27
CASSSFRTGSQPQHF,15,TRBJ1-5,TRBV7-9
CASSLATGGQETQYF,15,TRBJ2-5,TRBV5-1
CASSLAGGGGYGYTF,15,TRBJ1-2,TRBV5-1
CAIGSQGGREQYF,13,TRBJ2-7,TRBV27
CASSPRTRAHGYTF,14,TRBJ1-2,TRBV13
CASSMTSGSTDTQYF,15,TRBJ2-3,TRBV19
CASSSGQGVSYEQYF,15,TRBJ2-7,TRBV11-2
CASSSSGTTTGELFF,15,TRBJ2-2,TRBV2